This T cell receptor (beta chain) was documented in a study of blood T cell repertoires in COVID-19. Participants were aged roughly 18 to 100 years from some 24 US areas. Participants were placed into cohorts based on the clinical history they reported. Original data processing: Amplified reference gene primers provided the basis for estimating nucleated cell counts. The repertoire was sequenced with immunoSEQ multiplex PCR; TCRdb's copy has only in-frame clones and lacks some. V and J calls and clone size are given by that table; D and trimming were obtained from the DNA. The table has approximately 170,000 clones, over 75% seen once; the top ten hold about 5.6%. V lost 7 bases and J lost 6; bases outside the gene matches: 7. Looked up from germline, CDR1 is SGHRS and CDR2 is YFSETQ. The CDR3 is 14 amino acids.

This receptor was obtained from a middle-aged man who had recovered from COVID-19. The chain carries TRBV5-1 and TRBJ2-1; 10 bases fit TRBD2. The sequencing input was PBMCs or T cells enriched from blood (not recorded which). CDR3 sequence: CASAWTSGSNEQFF. The DNA for the CDR3 is TGCGCCAGCGCCTGGACTAGCGGTTCCAATGAGCAGTTCTTC.